This T cell receptor (beta chain) was captured by sequencing in a study of radiation and T cells in renal cell carcinoma. Between the trimmed V and J ends, which lost 2 bases and 5 bases, there was a span of 7 bases. CDR1 is MNHEY and CDR2 is SVGAGI in the germline V gene. The CDR3 covers 14 residues. Time point defined: blood 4 weeks post-SBRT, at nephrectomy. As for treatment: 15 Gy SBRT to primary tumor, nephrectomy 4 weeks later. Using immunoSEQ multiplex PCR, the repertoire was profiled, and TCRdb retains in-frame clones only, with some absent. The sample includes roughly 80,000 clones, approximately 82% of them seen just once.

This chain connects TRBV6-5 to TRBJ1-6, with D uncertain. This sequence originates from a woman aged 60 to 75 with renal cell carcinoma. Sequenced here: blood, sampled from a patient whose treatment included radiotherapy and nephrectomy. This chain's CDR3 is CASSYNRDNSPLHF. DNA of the CDR3: TGTGCCAGCAGTTACAACAGAGATAATTCACCCCTCCACTTT.